This entry features one TCR beta chain sequence. The antigen is undetermined. Data came from immunoSEQ multiplex PCR; TCRdb stores just in-frame clones and leaves some out. The sample includes about 48,000 clones, about 88% of them seen just once. The source of the sample is a study of radiotherapy plus CTLA-4 blockade in lung cancer. Study-level background: Across the patients, objective responses occurred in approximately 19%, and disease control in under 35%. Points from the study as a whole: Peripheral blood showed expansion of tumor-derived TCR clones after radiotherapy and ipilimumab.

This CDR3 is 12 amino acids long. Trimming cost V 6 bases and J 14 bases; bases outside gene matches: 7. CDR1 and CDR2 (germline): MNHEY, SVGAGI. Chemo-refractory metastatic non-small-cell lung cancer patients were treated with focal radiation plus CTLA-4 blockade with ipilimumab. The chain carries TRBV6-5 and TRBJ1-6, with 7 positions matching TRBD1. Sequences were derived from peripheral blood, sampled from a patient treated with radiotherapy plus ipilimumab. The sequence was collected from a human donor with non-small cell lung cancer that progressed on radiotherapy plus ipilimumab. Some clones in this sample may be carry-over from other donors' samples. The CDR3 DNA sequence: TGTGCCAGCAGGGGGGCCGGGACAGCCCTCCACTTT. It is translated as CASRGAGTALHF.